Listed here are 23 T cell receptor beta chains from one sample, sequenced in a study of blood T cell repertoires in COVID-19. Sequenced by immunoSEQ multiplex PCR; TCRdb stores in-frame clones only, minus some. The sample includes 110,000 to 150,000 clones, 88% of them seen just once. The sample comprised peripheral blood. The receptors were gathered from a man between 65 and 80 years old with acute or convalescent COVID-19.

The rearrangement links TRBV12-2 to TRBJ2-5; the table's D call TRBD1 went unverified against the DNA. TRBV12-2 is listed as a pseudogene. The CDR3 covers 16 residues. CDR3 sequence reads: CASRLGNWDRGISQYF. The CDR3 coding sequence is TGTGCAAGTCGCTTAGGGAACTGGGACAGGGGAATAAGCCAGTACTTC.

The rearrangement links TRBV6-5 to TRBJ1-6, with TRBD1 as a possible D gene (6 bases). V was shortened by 2 bases and J by 9 bases, with 14 bases between the two germline ends. The CDR3 covers 15 residues. Germline CDR1 is MNHEY and CDR2 is SVGAGI. DNA of the CDR3: TGTGCCAGCAGTTACACTACAGGGATAGGTTCACCCCTCCACTTT. Protein product: CASSYTTGIGSPLHF.

The chain employs TRBV9 and TRBJ1-4, with D hard to call. This CDR3 comprises 16 residues. Trimming stripped 0 bases from V and 3 bases from J, with 12 bases between. CDR1 SGDLS and CDR2 YYNGEE come from the germline V gene. The CDR3 DNA follows: TGTGCCAGCAGCGTAGATGTCACGGTCTCTAATGAAAAACTGTTTTTT. Its protein product is CASSVDVTVSNEKLFF.

The CDR3 DNA reads as TGTGCCATCGCACAGGGGGCGGGGGATGAGCAGTTCTTC. Translated, it gives CAIAQGAGDEQFF. This chain links TRBV6-5 with TRBJ2-1; 9 bases are shared with TRBD1. Trimming cost V 10 bases and J 8 bases; bases outside gene matches: 9. This CDR3 has 13 residues. CDR1 is MNHEY and CDR2 is SVGAGI in the germline V gene.

The chain combines TRBV7-2 with TRBJ1-4; D may be TRBD1 (6 bases). Germline values: CDR1 SGHTA, CDR2 FQGNSA. The CDR3 sequence is 16 residues long. Trimming removed 6 bases at V and 3 bases at J, with 17 bases between. The CDR3 loop reads CASSFFQGGANEKLFF. As DNA, the CDR3 is TGTGCCAGCAGTTTCTTTCAAGGGGGGGCTAATGAAAAACTGTTTTTT.

The chain joins TRBV10-3 to TRBJ1-2; 7 nucleotides match TRBD1. With V trimmed by 10 bases and J by 4 bases, 6 bases remained unmatched. The CDR3 contains 12 residues. Germline V gives CDR1 ENHRY, CDR2 SYGVKD. DNA of the CDR3: TGTGCCACCGGGGACAGCCCCTATGGCTACACCTTC. Protein: CATGDSPYGYTF.

The chain has TRBV12-3 or TRBV12-4 and TRBJ1-4, with D uncertain. V was pared by 3 bases and J by 7 bases, with 6 bases between. The CDR3 covers 12 residues. The chain's CDR3 is CASSFAREKLFF. The CDR3 coding sequence is TGTGCCAGCAGTTTTGCGCGTGAAAAACTGTTTTTT.

The chain employs TRBV20-1 and TRBJ2-2; D possibly corresponds to TRBD1 (5 bases). The length of the CDR3 is 11 residues. CDR1 is DFQATT, CDR2 SNEGSKA, per germline (reference sequence). The V gene lost 3 bases and the J gene lost 6 bases, with 5 bases spanning the gap. CDR3 sequence reads: CSASRAGELFF. DNA of the CDR3: TGCAGTGCTAGCAGGGCCGGGGAGCTGTTTTTT.

The V gene is TRBV5-1, the J gene TRBJ2-2; TRBD2 aligns across 8 bases. This CDR3 is 16 amino acids long. CDR1 and CDR2 (germline): SGHRS, YFSETQ. The ends lost 1 base at V and 6 bases at J; junction bases unmatched: 8. CDR3 protein: CASSLRAGGASGELFF. CDR3 DNA sequence: TGCGCCAGCAGCTTGCGGGCCGGGGGGGCCTCCGGGGAGCTGTTTTTT. Complete variable domain (other parts from reference TRBV5-1 and TRBJ2-2): KAGVTQTPRYLIKTRGQQVTLSCSPISGHRSVSWYQQTPGQGLQFLFEYFSETQRNKGNFPGRFSGRQFSNSRSEMNVSTLELGDSALYLCASSLRAGGASGELFFGEGSRLTVL.

The chain couples TRBV7-2 to TRBJ2-4, with 13 bases fitting TRBD2. The germline V gene encodes CDR1 SGHTA and CDR2 FQGNSA. This CDR3 is built from 17 residues. The trim removed 3 bases at V and 4 bases at J, leaving 6 bases unmatched. The CDR3: CASSLQPGLAGKNIQYF. CDR3 coding DNA: TGTGCCAGCAGCTTGCAACCGGGACTAGCGGGGAAAAACATTCAGTACTTC.

The chain uses TRBV19 and TRBJ1-1; D ambiguous. Trimming left V 4 bases short and J 4 bases short, with 7 bases between. Germline V gives CDR1 LNHDA, CDR2 SQIVND (reference sequence). The CDR3 loop spans 12 amino acids. As DNA, the CDR3 is TGTGCCAGTAGTAAGGAGGGCACTGAAGCTTTCTTT. Amino acids: CASSKEGTEAFF. Together with reference TRBV19 and TRBJ1-1, the CDR3 gives the full variable domain: DGGITQSPKYLFRKEGQNVTLSCEQNLNHDAMYWYRQDPGQGLRLIYYSQIVNDFQKGDIAEGYSVSREKKESFPLTVTSAQKNPTAFYLCASSKEGTEAFFGQGTRLTVV.

The chain links TRBV19 to TRBJ1-2; TRBD1 matches at 8 bases. Germline V lookup: CDR1 LNHDA, CDR2 SQIVND (reference sequence). The CDR3 length is 14 residues. The trim removed 4 bases at V and 4 bases at J, leaving 5 bases unmatched. The CDR3 region is CASSTRGRVYGYTF. The CDR3 DNA follows: TGTGCCAGTAGTACCAGGGGGCGCGTCTATGGCTACACCTTC. The full variable domain, with the rest looked up from reference TRBV19 and TRBJ1-2, is DGGITQSPKYLFRKEGQNVTLSCEQNLNHDAMYWYRQDPGQGLRLIYYSQIVNDFQKGDIAEGYSVSREKKESFPLTVTSAQKNPTAFYLCASSTRGRVYGYTFGSGTRLTVV.

The CDR3 coding sequence is TGTGCCAGCAGCTTAAGGACAGGAGGGGAAAAACTGTTTTTT. It codes for CASSLRTGGEKLFF. The chain employs TRBV7-9 and TRBJ1-4; the match to TRBD1 covers 7 bases. CDR3 length equals 14 residues. Germline V gene sequence: CDR1 SEHNR, CDR2 FQNEAQ (reference sequence). V gave up 2 bases and J gave up 8 bases; unmatched junction bases: 5.

The chain is built from TRBV28 and TRBJ1-1; a weak D match, TRBD1 (5 bases). V was cut by 3 bases and J by 8 bases, with 10 bases left in between. The CDR3 has 12 amino acids. The germline V gene has CDR1 MDHEN and CDR2 SYDVKM. This chain's CDR3 is CASSLAKGEAFF. The CDR3 DNA sequence: TGTGCCAGCAGTTTGGCTAAGGGGGAAGCTTTCTTT.

V gene TRBV5-4 combines with J gene TRBJ2-7, with a tentative D call TRBD2 (7 bases). The CDR3 is made up of 15 amino acids. Germline CDR1 and CDR2: SGHNT and YYREEE (reference sequence). V gave up 0 bases and J gave up 5 bases, with 15 bases separating them. CDR3 amino acids: CASSLDQGRANEQYF. The CDR3 nucleotides are TGTGCCAGCAGCTTGGATCAGGGGAGGGCCAACGAGCAGTACTTC.

This rearrangement joins TRBV15 to TRBJ2-7; D might be TRBD2 (6 bases). Germline V gene sequence: CDR1 LNHNV, CDR2 YYDKDF (reference sequence). Trimming took off 5 bases at V and 9 bases at J, with 17 bases between the two ends. The CDR3 length is 13 residues. The CDR3 protein is CATSRPHQGGQYF. The CDR3 bases are TGTGCCACCAGCCGCCCCCATCAGGGAGGGCAGTACTTC.

The rearrangement links TRBV19 to TRBJ2-2; 9 nucleotides match TRBD1. CDR1 and CDR2 (germline): LNHDA, SQIVND (reference sequence). The CDR3 sequence is 16 residues long. Unmatched junction bases numbered 10, after V lost 6 bases and J lost 5 bases. The chain's CDR3 is CASSYSGTGKTGELFF. In DNA form, the CDR3 reads TGTGCCAGTAGCTACTCCGGGACAGGGAAAACCGGGGAGCTGTTTTTT.

V is TRBV12-3 or TRBV12-4 and J is TRBJ2-5; 7 bases map to TRBD1. The junction had 3 bases not matched to a gene; V was cut back by 4 bases and J by 4 bases. CDR3 size: 13 residues. The CDR3 region has the DNA TGTGCCAGCAGTTCTCCAGGGGGAGAGACCCAGTACTTC. Its translation is CASSSPGGETQYF.

V is TRBV6-6 and J is TRBJ2-7; 7 positions agree with TRBD1. The J segment lost 5 bases and the V segment lost 2 bases, leaving 6 bases of the junction unmatched. Germline V lookup: CDR1 MNHNY, CDR2 SVGAGI (reference sequence). CDR3 length equals 14 residues. The CDR3 coding sequence is TGTGCCAGCAGTTACGAACAGGGGATACACGAGCAGTACTTC. Translation gives CASSYEQGIHEQYF.

The rearrangement joins TRBV10-3 to TRBJ2-7; D perhaps matches TRBD1 (5 bases). CDR3 length: 14 residues. V lost 0 bases, J lost 2 bases, and 8 bases lay in between. Germline V gene lookup returns CDR1 ENHRY and CDR2 SYGVKD. The CDR3 reads CAISESKGAYEQYF. CDR3 in DNA: TGTGCCATCAGTGAGTCGAAAGGGGCCTACGAGCAGTACTTC.

This sequence joins TRBV7-9 and TRBJ2-5; perhaps TRBD2 as D (6 bases). From germline, CDR1 is SEHNR and CDR2 FQNEAQ (reference sequence). The CDR3 totals 12 residues. V was pared by 10 bases and J by 2 bases, with 11 bases between. The CDR3 DNA sequence: TGTGCCATAGGTAGCGGACAAGAGACCCAGTACTTC. Its protein is CAIGSGQETQYF.

A few counts support this clone. This chain connects TRBV27 to TRBJ2-2, with D unresolved. Germline V gene data show CDR1 as MNHEY and CDR2 as SMNVEV (reference sequence). The length of the CDR3 is 15 residues. The V gene lost 2 bases and the J gene lost 1 base, with 8 bases spanning the gap. CDR3 coding DNA: TGTGCCAGCAGTTTAAGGAGTCTGAACACCGGGGAGCTGTTTTTT. This sequence encodes CASSLRSLNTGELFF.

This chain joins TRBV6-5 and TRBJ2-3, with 9 positions matching TRBD1. The length of the CDR3 is 15 residues. Germline CDR1 reads MNHEY; CDR2 reads SVGAGI. After removal of 6 bases from V and 11 bases from J, the junction contained 15 bases not matched to a gene. The CDR3 DNA follows: TGTGCCAGCAGGCCTGCGACAGGGGGTTCAAACATGCAGTATTTT. Encoded protein: CASRPATGGSNMQYF.